Presented here are 26 T cell receptor beta chains from one specimen sequenced in a study of T cell responses to AZD1222 COVID-19 vaccine. The protocol was immunoSEQ multiplex PCR, while the TCRdb copy is restricted to in-frame clones and leaves out a portion. The sample includes 140,000 or so clones, around 84% of them seen just once. Sequencing was performed on peripheral blood, taken 28 days after the second AZD1222 dose. Receptor source: an adult who received the AZD1222 COVID-19 vaccine.

The chain recombines TRBV29-1 with TRBJ2-7; 7 bases are shared with TRBD1. Germline loops: CDR1 SQVTM, CDR2 ANQGSEA. This CDR3 is built from 14 residues. J was trimmed by 2 bases and V by 2 bases; bases with no gene match: 6. In DNA form, the CDR3 reads TGCAGCGTTGAAATGGGGGACAGACCCTACGAGCAGTACTTC. Protein: CSVEMGDRPYEQYF.

The chain joins TRBV3-1 (or the pseudogene TRBV3-2) to TRBJ1-1; D remains unclear. The V and J ends lost 0 bases and 8 bases respectively, with 7 bases between them. The germline gives CDR1 LGHDT, CDR2 YNNKEL (reference sequence). This CDR3 has 12 residues. CDR3 nucleotide sequence: TGTGCCAGCAGCCAAGATGACCGAGAAGCTTTCTTT. This encodes CASSQDDREAFF.

The chain recombines TRBV4-1 with TRBJ1-2; D may be TRBD1 (5 bases). Trimming stripped 4 bases from V and 4 bases from J, with 16 bases between. The CDR3 loop spans 15 amino acids. Germline V lookup: CDR1 MGHRA, CDR2 YSYEKL. The CDR3 nucleotides are TGCGCCAGCAGCCCCGAAGGAGGGGACGGCTATGGCTACACCTTC. This translates into CASSPEGGDGYGYTF.

The V call is TRBV11-3, the J call TRBJ2-1; 7 bases map to TRBD1. The CDR3 is 13 residues long. The germline V gene encodes CDR1 SGHNT and CDR2 YENEEA. The J segment lost 8 bases and the V segment lost 4 bases, leaving 5 bases of the junction unmatched. CDR3 amino acids: CASSSTGVHEQFF. The CDR3 DNA is TGTGCCAGCAGCTCAACAGGGGTTCATGAGCAGTTCTTC.

This clone was found a few times. J is TRBJ2-7 and V is TRBV5-1; maybe TRBD1 (5 bases). Between the trimmed V and J ends, which lost 4 bases and 6 bases, there was a span of 11 bases. Looked up from germline, CDR1 is SGHRS and CDR2 is YFSETQ. The CDR3 runs 12 residues. CDR3 region: CASSLGHSEQYF. CDR3 bases: TGCGCCAGCAGCCTAGGACACTCCGAGCAGTACTTC.

This chain connects TRBV7-2 to TRBJ2-2; D is possibly TRBD2 (5 bases). Per germline, CDR1 SGHTA and CDR2 FQGNSA. CDR3 length: 14 residues. Trimming shortened V by 1 base and J by 5 bases, and 8 bases separated the two germline ends. The CDR3 nucleotides are TGTGCCAGCAGCTTAGGGTCGGGAACCGGGGAGCTGTTTTTT. Protein sequence: CASSLGSGTGELFF.

The V gene is TRBV7-9, the J gene TRBJ2-3; D is tentatively TRBD1 or TRBD2 (5 bases each). The ends were cut back, 3 bases at V and 15 bases at J, with 10 bases in the middle. The length of the CDR3 is 10 residues. Germline CDR1 SEHNR, CDR2 FQNEAQ (reference sequence). The CDR3, as DNA: TGTGCCAGCAGCTTTCCGGGACCTTATTTT. This sequence encodes CASSFPGPYF.

The V and J genes are TRBV10-3 and TRBJ1-6; D is uncertain. Trimming stripped 5 bases from V and 9 bases from J, with 11 bases between. The CDR3 contains 13 residues. Germline V lookup: CDR1 ENHRY, CDR2 SYGVKD. The CDR3 sequence is CAISKTTGSPLHF. In DNA, the CDR3 is TGTGCCATCAGTAAGACTACCGGTTCACCCCTCCACTTT.

This chain links TRBV19 with TRBJ2-1; 9 positions agree with TRBD2. The germline V gene encodes CDR1 LNHDA and CDR2 SQIVND (reference sequence). This CDR3 comprises 16 residues. Trimming cost V 1 base and J 1 base; bases outside gene matches: 2. The CDR3: CASSIGGLASYNEQFF. CDR3 coding DNA: TGTGCCAGTAGTATAGGCGGACTAGCGTCCTACAATGAGCAGTTCTTC.

V is TRBV6-5 and J is TRBJ1-5; TRBD1 agrees at 10 bases. The length of the CDR3 is 14 residues. V dropped 6 bases and J dropped 7; count of bases not matched to a gene: 6. CDR1 is MNHEY and CDR2 is SVGAGI in the germline V gene. The CDR3 loop reads CASSSGDRGQPQHF. CDR3 sequence (DNA): TGTGCCAGCAGCTCCGGGGACAGGGGCCAGCCCCAGCATTTT.

The gene calls are TRBV6-5 and TRBJ1-1; D unresolved. Per the germline V gene, CDR1 is MNHEY and CDR2 is SVGAGI. The CDR3 spans 13 residues. With 0 bases removed from V and 11 bases from J, the gap between germline ends came to 13 bases. The CDR3 nucleotides read TGTGCCAGCAGTTACTCGGAGAGGGAAAGGGCTTTCTTT. Amino acids: CASSYSERERAFF.

The V gene is TRBV5-1, the J gene TRBJ2-3, with D possibly being TRBD2 (5 bases). This CDR3 is 17 amino acids long. Trimming removed 0 bases at V and 1 base at J, with 15 bases between. Germline CDR1 SGHRS, CDR2 YFSETQ. CDR3 residues: CASSLEGFSARTDTQYF. DNA of the CDR3: TGCGCCAGCAGCTTGGAAGGCTTTAGCGCGCGCACAGATACGCAGTATTTT.

The CDR3 nucleotides read TGTGCCTGGAGTGGGGGCGCAGGGGTAAGCAATCAGCCCCAGCATTTT. Translated: CAWSGGAGVSNQPQHF. The V gene is TRBV30, the J gene TRBJ1-5; D is possibly TRBD1 (6 bases). This CDR3 is 16 amino acids long. The V gene's germline CDR1 is GTSNPN and CDR2 SVGIG (reference sequence). V lost 1 base to trimming and J lost 1 base, with 14 bases between them.

The CDR3 spells CASSRDGNTGELFF. Written as DNA, the CDR3 is TGCGCCAGCAGTCGCGACGGGAACACCGGGGAGCTGTTTTTT. J is TRBJ2-2 and V is TRBV5-1, with D hard to call. CDR3 length: 14 amino acids. The germline CDR1 and CDR2 sequences are SGHRS and YFSETQ. Trimming left V 5 bases short and J 1 base short, with 9 bases between.

The chain links TRBV19 to TRBJ2-2; TRBD1 aligns across 9 bases. With V trimmed by 5 bases and J by 4 bases, 8 bases remained unmatched. Germline V gene lookup returns CDR1 LNHDA and CDR2 SQIVND (reference sequence). This CDR3 spans 16 amino acids. CDR3 DNA: TGTGCCAGTAGTCGGACAGGGGCTCCGGGCACCGGGGAGCTGTTTTTT. Translated: CASSRTGAPGTGELFF.

The chain has TRBV9 and TRBJ2-3; TRBD2 agrees at 14 bases. This CDR3 comprises 15 residues. CDR1 is SGDLS, CDR2 YYNGEE, per germline. Unmatched junction bases numbered 7, after V lost 2 bases and J lost 11 bases. The chain's CDR3 is CASSVGTSGSGKQYF. The CDR3 nucleotides read TGTGCCAGCAGCGTCGGGACTAGCGGGAGCGGTAAGCAGTATTTT.

About this clone itself: A junction end diverges from the germline sequence, so it may reflect a read error. The rearrangement uses TRBV2 and TRBJ1-1; D ambiguous. The CDR3 loop spans 12 amino acids. Germline CDR1 and CDR2: SNHLY and FYNNEI. The CDR3 nucleotides are TGTGCCAGCAACCGGGGTAACAATGAAGCTTTCTTT. This gives the protein CASNRGNNEAFF. The full variable domain, rest sourced from reference TRBV2 and TRBJ1-1, is EPEVTQTPSHQVTQMGQEVILRCVPISNHLYFYWYRQILGQKVEFLVSFYNNEISEKSEIFDDQFSVERPDGSNFTLKIRSTKLEDSAMYFCASNRGNNEAFFGQGTRLTVV.

This clone was seen a single time. The chain is built from TRBV2 and TRBJ2-7; 7 bases are a match to TRBD2. V shed 6 bases and J 3 bases; nucleotides not matched to a gene: 8. The V gene's germline CDR1 is SNHLY and CDR2 FYNNEI. The CDR3 spans 14 residues. In DNA, the CDR3 is TGTGCCAGCAGGCCCGGGGCTAGCGGCTACGAGCAGTACTTC. The encoded protein is CASRPGASGYEQYF.

The rearrangement uses TRBV4-1 and TRBJ2-7, with D perhaps TRBD2 (5 bases). V lost 0 bases and J 1 base, leaving 13 bases between the germline ends. Germline values: CDR1 MGHRA, CDR2 YSYEKL. CDR3 length: 16 amino acids. CDR3: CASSQEVGEGSYEQYF. CDR3 bases: TGCGCCAGCAGCCAAGAGGTCGGGGAAGGGTCCTACGAGCAGTACTTC.

This chain connects TRBV5-1 to TRBJ2-7; D unresolved. Trimming removed 4 bases from V and 0 bases from J, with 14 bases in between. In germline, CDR1 is SGHRS, CDR2 YFSETQ. CDR3 length: 15 residues. The CDR3 bases are TGCGCCAGCAGCCTCATCCCCCAGAGCTCCTACGAGCAGTACTTC. Residues: CASSLIPQSSYEQYF.

The rearrangement uses TRBV6-2 or TRBV6-3 and TRBJ1-2, with no clear D. Germline V gene lookup returns CDR1 MNHEY and CDR2 SVGEGT. V lost 6 bases, J lost 5 bases, and 7 bases lay in between. The CDR3 consists of 11 residues. The CDR3 is CASSPAYGYTF. DNA for the CDR3: TGTGCCAGCAGCCCGGCATATGGCTACACCTTC.

The rearrangement links TRBV19 to TRBJ1-3, with D possibly TRBD1 on 5 matching bases. Trimming pared 6 bases from V and 2 bases from J, leaving 14 bases between. This CDR3 is built from 15 residues. Germline V gene data show CDR1 as LNHDA and CDR2 as SQIVND (reference sequence). The CDR3 here is CASSQGELAGNTIYF. CDR3 nucleotide sequence: TGTGCCAGTAGCCAAGGGGAACTGGCTGGAAACACCATATATTTT. The entire variable domain, with the rest obtained from reference TRBV19 and TRBJ1-3, is as follows: DGGITQSPKYLFRKEGQNVTLSCEQNLNHDAMYWYRQDPGQGLRLIYYSQIVNDFQKGDIAEGYSVSREKKESFPLTVTSAQKNPTAFYLCASSQGELAGNTIYFGEGSWLTVV.

The chain links TRBV9 to TRBJ2-7, with 7 bases aligning to TRBD2. Germline V gives CDR1 SGDLS, CDR2 YYNGEE. The CDR3 is 14 residues long. With 0 bases clipped from V and 5 bases from J, the junction kept 5 bases outside the gene matches. In nucleotides, the CDR3 is TGTGCCAGCAGCGTAGGTTCGGGAGGACACGAGCAGTACTTC. Protein: CASSVGSGGHEQYF.

This sequence joins TRBV6-4 and TRBJ2-1, with 9 bases that match TRBD1. The ends lost 6 bases at V and 7 bases at J; junction bases unmatched: 10. CDR3 length equals 15 residues. The V gene's germline CDR1 is MRHNA and CDR2 SNTAGT. The CDR3 loop is CASSLQGAPGNEQFF. In nucleotides, the CDR3 is TGTGCCAGCAGCCTACAGGGGGCGCCTGGGAATGAGCAGTTCTTC.

The chain is built from TRBV7-2 and TRBJ2-5; D gene ambiguous. CDR1 is SGHTA and CDR2 is FQGNSA in the germline V gene. The CDR3 loop spans 12 amino acids. Trimming removed 5 bases from V and 1 base from J, with 5 bases in between. In DNA form, the CDR3 reads TGTGCCAGCAGCCGTTTCCAAGAGACCCAGTACTTC. Encoded protein: CASSRFQETQYF.

This clone was seen only a few times. The CDR3 here is CASSFGSLEQYF. In nucleotides, the CDR3 is TGTGCCAGCAGCTTTGGCAGCCTGGAGCAGTACTTC. The chain combines TRBV5-6 with TRBJ2-7, with D uncertain. Trimming left V 2 bases short and J 7 bases short, with 10 bases between. Germline V gene lookup returns CDR1 SGHDT and CDR2 YYEEEE. CDR3 size: 12 residues.